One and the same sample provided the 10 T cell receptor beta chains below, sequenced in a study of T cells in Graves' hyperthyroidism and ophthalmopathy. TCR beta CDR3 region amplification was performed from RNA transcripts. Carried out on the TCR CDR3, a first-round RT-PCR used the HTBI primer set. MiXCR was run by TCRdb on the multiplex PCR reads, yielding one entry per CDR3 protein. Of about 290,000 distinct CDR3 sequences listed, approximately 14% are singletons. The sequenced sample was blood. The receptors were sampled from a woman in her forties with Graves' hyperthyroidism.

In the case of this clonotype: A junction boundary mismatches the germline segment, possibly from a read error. The CDR3 region has the DNA TGTGCCAGCAGCCAAGTAGACAGGGGGCGCTTCCTGAAGACTGAAGCTTTCTTT. As protein: CASSQVDRGRFLKTEAFF. The V gene is TRBV14, the J gene TRBJ1-1; 10 positions agree with TRBD1. This CDR3 is 18 amino acids long. Germline loops: CDR1 SGHDN, CDR2 FVKESK.

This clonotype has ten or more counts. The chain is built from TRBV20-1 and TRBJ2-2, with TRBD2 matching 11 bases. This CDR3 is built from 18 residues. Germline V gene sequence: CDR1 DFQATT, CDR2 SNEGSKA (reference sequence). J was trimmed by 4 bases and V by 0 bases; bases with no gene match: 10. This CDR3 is CSARDSSASGGLTGELFF. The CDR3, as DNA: TGCAGTGCTAGAGATAGTTCGGCTAGCGGGGGGCTCACCGGGGAGCTGTTTTTT.

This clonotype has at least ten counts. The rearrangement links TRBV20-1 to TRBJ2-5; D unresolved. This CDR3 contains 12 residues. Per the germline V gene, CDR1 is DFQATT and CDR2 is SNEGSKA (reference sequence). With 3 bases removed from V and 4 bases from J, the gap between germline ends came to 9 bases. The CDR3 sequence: CSASMDGETQYF. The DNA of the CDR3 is TGCAGTGCTAGTATGGACGGAGAGACCCAGTACTTC.

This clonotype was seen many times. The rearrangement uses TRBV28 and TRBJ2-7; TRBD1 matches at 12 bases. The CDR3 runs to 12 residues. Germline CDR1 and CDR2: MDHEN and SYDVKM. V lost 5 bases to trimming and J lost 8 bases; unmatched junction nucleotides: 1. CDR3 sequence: CASSGTGGKQYF. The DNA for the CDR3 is TGTGCCAGCAGTGGGACAGGGGGCAAGCAGTACTTC.

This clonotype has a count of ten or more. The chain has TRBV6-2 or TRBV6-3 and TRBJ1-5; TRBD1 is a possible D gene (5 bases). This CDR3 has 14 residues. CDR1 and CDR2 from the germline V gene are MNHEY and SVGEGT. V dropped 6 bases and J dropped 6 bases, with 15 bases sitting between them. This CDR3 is CASSLGGEGQPQHF. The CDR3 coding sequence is TGTGCCAGCAGCCTTGGGGGGGAGGGTCAGCCCCAGCATTTT.

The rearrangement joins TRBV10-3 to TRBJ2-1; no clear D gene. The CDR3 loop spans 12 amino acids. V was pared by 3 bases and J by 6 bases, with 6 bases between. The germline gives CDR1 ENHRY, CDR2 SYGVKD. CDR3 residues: CAISDSSNEQFF. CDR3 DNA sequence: TGTGCCATCAGTGATTCGTCCAATGAGCAGTTCTTC.

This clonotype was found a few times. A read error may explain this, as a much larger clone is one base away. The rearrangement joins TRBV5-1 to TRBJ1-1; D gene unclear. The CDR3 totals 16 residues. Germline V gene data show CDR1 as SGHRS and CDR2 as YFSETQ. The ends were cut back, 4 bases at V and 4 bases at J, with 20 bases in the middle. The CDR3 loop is CASSAFTVGYSTEAFF. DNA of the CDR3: TGCGCCAGCAGCGCCTTTACCGTCGGGTACAGCACTGAAGCTTTCTTT.

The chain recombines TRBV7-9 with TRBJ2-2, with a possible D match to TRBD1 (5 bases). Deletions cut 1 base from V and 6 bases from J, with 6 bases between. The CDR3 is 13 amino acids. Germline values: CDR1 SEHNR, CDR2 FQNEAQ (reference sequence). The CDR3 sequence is CASSLEGSGELFF. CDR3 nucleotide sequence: TGTGCCAGCAGCTTAGAGGGGTCCGGGGAGCTGTTTTTT.

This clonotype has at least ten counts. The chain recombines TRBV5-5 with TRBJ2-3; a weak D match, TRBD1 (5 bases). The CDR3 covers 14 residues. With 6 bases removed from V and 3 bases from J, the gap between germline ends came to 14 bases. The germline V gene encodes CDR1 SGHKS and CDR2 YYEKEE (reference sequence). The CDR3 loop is CASTPWTNTDTQYF. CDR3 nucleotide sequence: TGTGCCAGCACGCCCTGGACAAATACAGATACGCAGTATTTT.

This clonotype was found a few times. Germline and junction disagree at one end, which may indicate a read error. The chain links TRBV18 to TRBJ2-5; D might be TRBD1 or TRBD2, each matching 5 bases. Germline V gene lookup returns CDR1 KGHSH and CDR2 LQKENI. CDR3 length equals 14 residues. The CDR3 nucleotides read TGTGCCAGCTCATCACCCGGGGCCGTTGAGACCCAGTACTTC. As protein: CASSSPGAVETQYF.